This T cell receptor (beta chain) was documented in a study of Graves' ophthalmopathy and Graves' hyperthyroidism. Comment on this clonotype: Its matching antigen is unknown.

RNA transcripts were the template, and TCR beta CDR3 regions were amplified from them. In the first round, RT-PCR was carried out with HTBI primers, and a multiplex PCR formed the second round. TCRdb fed the multiplex PCR reads into MiXCR, producing one record per CDR3 protein. The sample carries hundreds of thousands of distinct CDR3 sequences, 45% recorded once. The germline CDR1 and CDR2 sequences are SGHTA and FQGNSA. Between the trimmed V and J ends, which lost 5 bases and 6 bases, there was a span of 19 bases. This CDR3 spans 15 amino acids. Whole-study results and caveats: The model predicted progression of ophthalmopathy with a sensitivity of roughly 70%, and its specificity was roughly 77%.

The clonotype originates from an adult man with Graves' ophthalmopathy. This rearrangement joins TRBV7-2 to TRBJ1-2; tentative D call: TRBD1 (5 bases). Sequencing was carried out using peripheral blood. The CDR3 protein is CASSGSYGADDGYTF. In DNA, the CDR3 is TGTGCCAGCAGCGGCTCATATGGGGCCGATGATGGCTACACCTTC.